The source of this TCR beta chain is a study of T cell responses to AZD1222 COVID-19 vaccine. Germline V gene sequence: CDR1 MDHEN, CDR2 SYDVKM. The CDR3 consists of 14 residues. V was trimmed by 6 bases and J by 6 bases, leaving 15 bases between them. Pooling covered second doses at about 4 or about 12 weeks. Some clones are missing from TCRdb's copy, which holds only in-frame ones; the method was immunoSEQ multiplex PCR. The sample contains 140,000 or so clones, 80% to 95% of which appear only once. Points from the study as a whole: Spike regions recognized by vaccine-associated CD4 TCRs spanned the protein, led by 160-218 and 743-854. Seropositive at baseline were only six AZD1222 recipients.

About this clone: Its target is not known.

V and J are TRBV28 and TRBJ2-1; D is unclear. The sample consisted of peripheral blood, taken 28 days after the second AZD1222 dose. The clonotype was recovered from an adult who received the AZD1222 COVID-19 vaccine. DNA of the CDR3: TGTGCCAGCAGACTGAGGCTTAGAGTCAATGAGCAGTTCTTC. This encodes CASRLRLRVNEQFF.